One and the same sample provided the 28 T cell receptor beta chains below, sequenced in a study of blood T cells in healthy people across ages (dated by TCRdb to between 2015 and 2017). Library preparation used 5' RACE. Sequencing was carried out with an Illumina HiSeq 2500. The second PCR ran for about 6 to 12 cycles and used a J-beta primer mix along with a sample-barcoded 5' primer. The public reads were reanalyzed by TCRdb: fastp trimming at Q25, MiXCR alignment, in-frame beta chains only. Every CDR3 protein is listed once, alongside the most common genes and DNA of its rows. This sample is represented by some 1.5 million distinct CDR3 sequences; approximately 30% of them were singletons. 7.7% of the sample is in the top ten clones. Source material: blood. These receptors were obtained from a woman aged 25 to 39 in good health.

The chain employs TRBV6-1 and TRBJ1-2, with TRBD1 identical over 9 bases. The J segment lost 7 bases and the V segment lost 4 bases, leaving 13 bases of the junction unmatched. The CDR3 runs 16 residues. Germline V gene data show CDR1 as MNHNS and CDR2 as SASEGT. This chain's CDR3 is CASSGTGEAGVRGYTF. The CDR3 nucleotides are TGTGCCAGCAGTGGGACAGGGGAGGCTGGTGTCCGTGGCTACACCTTC.

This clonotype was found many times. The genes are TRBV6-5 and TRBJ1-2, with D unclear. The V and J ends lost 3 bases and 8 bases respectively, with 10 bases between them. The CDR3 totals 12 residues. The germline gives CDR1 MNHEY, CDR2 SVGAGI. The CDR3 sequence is CASSYGQRGYTF. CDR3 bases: TGTGCCAGCAGTTATGGGCAGCGGGGCTACACCTTC.

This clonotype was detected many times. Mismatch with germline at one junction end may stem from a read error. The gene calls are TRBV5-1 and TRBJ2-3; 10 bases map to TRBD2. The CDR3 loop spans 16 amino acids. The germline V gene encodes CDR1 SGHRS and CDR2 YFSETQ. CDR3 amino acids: CASSIGLAASTDTQYF. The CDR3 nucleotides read TGTGCCAGCAGTATCGGACTAGCGGCTAGCACAGATACGCAGTATTTT.

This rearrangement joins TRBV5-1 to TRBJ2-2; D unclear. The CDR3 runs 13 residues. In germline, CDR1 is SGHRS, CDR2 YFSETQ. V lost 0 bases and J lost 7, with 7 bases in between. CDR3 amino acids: CASSLEGFGELFF. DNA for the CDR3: TGCGCCAGCAGCTTGGAGGGCTTCGGGGAGCTGTTTTTT.

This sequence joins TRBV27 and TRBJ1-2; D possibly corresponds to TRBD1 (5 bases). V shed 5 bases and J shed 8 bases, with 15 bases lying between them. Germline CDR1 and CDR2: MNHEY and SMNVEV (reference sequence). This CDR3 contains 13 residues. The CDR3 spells CASSPGVGGGYTF. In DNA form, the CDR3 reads TGTGCCAGCAGTCCGGGGGTAGGAGGCGGCTACACCTTC.

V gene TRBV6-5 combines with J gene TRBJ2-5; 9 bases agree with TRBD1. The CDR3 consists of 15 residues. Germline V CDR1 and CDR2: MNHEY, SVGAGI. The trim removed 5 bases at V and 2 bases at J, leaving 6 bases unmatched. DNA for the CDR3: TGTGCCAGCAGTACTACCGGGACAGGGCAAGAGACCCAGTACTTC. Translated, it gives CASSTTGTGQETQYF.

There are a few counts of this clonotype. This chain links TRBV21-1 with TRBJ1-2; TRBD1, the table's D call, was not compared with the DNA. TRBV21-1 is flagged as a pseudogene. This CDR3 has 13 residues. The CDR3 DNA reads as TGTGCCAGCAGCTCACAGGTCAACCATGGCTACACCTTC. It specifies CASSSQVNHGYTF.

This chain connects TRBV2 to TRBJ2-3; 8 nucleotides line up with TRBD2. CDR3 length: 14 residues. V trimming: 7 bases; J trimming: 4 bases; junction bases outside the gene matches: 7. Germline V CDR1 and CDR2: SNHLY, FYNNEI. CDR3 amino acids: CASKSPGGPDTQYF. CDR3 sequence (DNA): TGTGCCAGCAAGAGCCCGGGAGGGCCAGATACGCAGTATTTT.

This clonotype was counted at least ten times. This CDR3 reads CAWRPWASGTYEQYF. CDR3 nucleotides: TGTGCCTGGAGACCTTGGGCTAGCGGAACCTACGAGCAGTACTTC. This chain joins TRBV30 and TRBJ2-7; 7 bases fit TRBD2. This CDR3 has 15 amino acids. J was trimmed by 2 bases and V by 3 bases; bases with no gene match: 10. Per germline, CDR1 GTSNPN and CDR2 SVGIG (reference sequence).

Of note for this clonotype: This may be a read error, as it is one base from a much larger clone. CDR3 residues: CSARERDTQYF. The CDR3 nucleotides are TGCAGTGCTAGAGAAAGAGATACGCAGTATTTT. The chain couples TRBV20-1 to TRBJ2-3; D call uncertain. This CDR3 region has 11 residues. In germline, CDR1 is DFQATT, CDR2 SNEGSKA (reference sequence). Trimming took 0 bases from V and 5 from J, leaving 3 bases between them.

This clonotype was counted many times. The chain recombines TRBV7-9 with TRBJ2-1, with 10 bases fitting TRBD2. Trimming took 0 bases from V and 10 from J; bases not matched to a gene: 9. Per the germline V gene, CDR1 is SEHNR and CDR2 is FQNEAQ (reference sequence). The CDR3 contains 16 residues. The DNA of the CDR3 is TGTGCCAGCAGCTTAGCGCAGAGCGGGGGGGCCGAGGAGCAGTTCTTC. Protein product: CASSLAQSGGAEEQFF.

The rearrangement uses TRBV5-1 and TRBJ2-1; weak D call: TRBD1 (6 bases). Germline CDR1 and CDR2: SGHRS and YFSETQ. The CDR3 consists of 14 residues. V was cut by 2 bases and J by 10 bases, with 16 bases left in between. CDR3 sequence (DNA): TGCGCCAGCAGCTTATCCTCGGGACACCACGAGCAGTTCTTC. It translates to CASSLSSGHHEQFF.

The CDR3 protein is CASSLVGESGETQYF. The CDR3 coding sequence is TGCGCCAGCAGCTTGGTCGGGGAGAGTGGCGAGACCCAGTACTTC. The chain uses TRBV5-1 and TRBJ2-5; D might be TRBD2 (5 bases). The CDR3 extends over 15 amino acids. Germline values: CDR1 SGHRS, CDR2 YFSETQ. The V and J ends lost 0 bases and 5 bases respectively, with 14 bases between them.

CDR3 DNA sequence: TGTGCCAGCTCAACGGGAGGAGGAAACACCATATATTTT. Protein: CASSTGGGNTIYF. The V gene is TRBV18, the J gene TRBJ1-3; no clear D. V lost 5 bases, J lost 4 bases, and 9 bases lay in between. Germline lookup yields CDR1 KGHSH and CDR2 LQKENI. The CDR3 consists of 13 residues. Filled out from reference TRBV18 and TRBJ1-3, the complete variable domain reads NAGVMQNPRHLVRRRGQEARLRCSPMKGHSHVYWYRQLPEEGLKFMVYLQKENIIDESGMPKERFSAEFPKEGPSILRIQQVVRGDSAAYFCASSTGGGNTIYFGEGSWLTVV.

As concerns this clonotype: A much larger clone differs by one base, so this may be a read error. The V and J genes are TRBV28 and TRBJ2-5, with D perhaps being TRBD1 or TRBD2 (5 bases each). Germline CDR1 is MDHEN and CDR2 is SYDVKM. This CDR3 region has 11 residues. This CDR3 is CVSRGEITQYF. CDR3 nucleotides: TGTGTCAGCCGAGGGGAAATAACCCAGTACTTC. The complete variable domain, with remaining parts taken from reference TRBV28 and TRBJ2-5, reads DVKVTQSSRYLVKRTGEKVFLECVQDMDHENMFWYRQDPGLGLRLIYFSYDVKMKEKGDIPEGYSVSREKKERFSLILESASTNQTSMYLCVSRGEITQYFGPGTRLLVL.

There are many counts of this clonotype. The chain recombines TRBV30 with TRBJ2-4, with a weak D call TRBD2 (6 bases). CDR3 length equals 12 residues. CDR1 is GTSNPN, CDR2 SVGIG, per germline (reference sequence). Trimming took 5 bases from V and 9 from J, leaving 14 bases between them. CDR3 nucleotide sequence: TGTGCCTGGGAGGCCGGGGGTGGCATTCAGTACTTC. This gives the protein CAWEAGGGIQYF.

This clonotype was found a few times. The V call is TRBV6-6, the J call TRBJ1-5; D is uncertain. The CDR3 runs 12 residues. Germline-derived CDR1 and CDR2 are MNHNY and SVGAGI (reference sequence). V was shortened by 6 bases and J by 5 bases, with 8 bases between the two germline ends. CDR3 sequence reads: CASRAVDQPQHF. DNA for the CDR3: TGTGCCAGCAGGGCAGTTGATCAGCCCCAGCATTTT.

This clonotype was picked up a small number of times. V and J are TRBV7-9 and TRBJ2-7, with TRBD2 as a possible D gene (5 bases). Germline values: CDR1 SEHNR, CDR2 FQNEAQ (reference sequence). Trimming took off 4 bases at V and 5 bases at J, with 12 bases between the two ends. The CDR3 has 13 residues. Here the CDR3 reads CASSWLLAHEQYF. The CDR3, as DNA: TGTGCCAGCAGCTGGCTCCTAGCCCACGAGCAGTACTTC.

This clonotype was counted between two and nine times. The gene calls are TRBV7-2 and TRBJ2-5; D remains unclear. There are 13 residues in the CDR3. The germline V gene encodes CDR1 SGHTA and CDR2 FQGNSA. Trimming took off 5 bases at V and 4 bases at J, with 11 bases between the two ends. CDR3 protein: CASSDASTETQYF. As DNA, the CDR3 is TGTGCCAGCAGCGACGCATCGACAGAGACCCAGTACTTC.

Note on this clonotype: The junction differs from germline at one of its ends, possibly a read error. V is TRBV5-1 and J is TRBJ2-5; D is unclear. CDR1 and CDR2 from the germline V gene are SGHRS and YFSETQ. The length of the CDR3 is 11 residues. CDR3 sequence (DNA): TGTTCCAGCAGCGTAGGGGAGACCCAGTACTTC. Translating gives CSSSVGETQYF.

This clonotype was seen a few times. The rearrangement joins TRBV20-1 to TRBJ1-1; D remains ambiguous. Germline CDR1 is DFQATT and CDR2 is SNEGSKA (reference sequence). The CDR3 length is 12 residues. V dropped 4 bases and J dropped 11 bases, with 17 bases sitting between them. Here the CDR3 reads CSAIPGFFEAFF. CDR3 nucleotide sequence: TGCAGTGCTATCCCGGGCTTCTTCGAGGCTTTCTTT.

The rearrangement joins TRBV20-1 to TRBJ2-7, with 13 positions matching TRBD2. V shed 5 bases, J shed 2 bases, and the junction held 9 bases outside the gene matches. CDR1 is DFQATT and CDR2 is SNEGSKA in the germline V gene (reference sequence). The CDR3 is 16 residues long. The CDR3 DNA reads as TGCAGTGCTTTAGGACTAGCGGGGGCCGCCCCCTACGAGCAGTACTTC. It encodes CSALGLAGAAPYEQYF.

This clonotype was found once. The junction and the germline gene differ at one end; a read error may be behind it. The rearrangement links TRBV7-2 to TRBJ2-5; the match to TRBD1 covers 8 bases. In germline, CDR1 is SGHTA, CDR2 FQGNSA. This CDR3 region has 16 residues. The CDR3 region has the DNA TGTGCCAGCAGCCTCCGACAGGGGAGCCAGGGGTACGAGCAGTACTTT. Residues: CASSLRQGSQGYEQYF.

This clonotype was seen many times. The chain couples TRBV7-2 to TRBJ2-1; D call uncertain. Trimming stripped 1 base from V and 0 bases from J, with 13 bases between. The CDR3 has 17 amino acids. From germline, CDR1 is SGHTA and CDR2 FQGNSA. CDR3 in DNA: TGTGCCAGCAGCTTAGGGTTCCCGCTGAGCTCCTACAATGAGCAGTTCTTC. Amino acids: CASSLGFPLSSYNEQFF.

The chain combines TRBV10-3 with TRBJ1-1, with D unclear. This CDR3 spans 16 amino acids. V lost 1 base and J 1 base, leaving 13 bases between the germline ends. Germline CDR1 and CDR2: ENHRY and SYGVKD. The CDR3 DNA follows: TGTGCCATCAGTGAGTTGAAGGGCGCGGGGAACACTGAAGCTTTCTTT. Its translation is CAISELKGAGNTEAFF.

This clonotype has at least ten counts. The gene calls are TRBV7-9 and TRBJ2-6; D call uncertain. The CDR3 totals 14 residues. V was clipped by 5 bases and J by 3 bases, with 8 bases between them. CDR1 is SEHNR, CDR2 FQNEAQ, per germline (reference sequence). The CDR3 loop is CASSHWSGANVLTF. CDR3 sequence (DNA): TGTGCCAGCAGCCATTGGAGTGGGGCCAACGTCCTGACTTTC.

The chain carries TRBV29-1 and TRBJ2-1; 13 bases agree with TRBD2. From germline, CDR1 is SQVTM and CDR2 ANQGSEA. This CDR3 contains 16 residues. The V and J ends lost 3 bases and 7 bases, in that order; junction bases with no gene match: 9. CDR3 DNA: TGCAGCGTTGAGCATGGAACTAGCGGGGGGGGAAATGAGCAGTTCTTC. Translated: CSVEHGTSGGGNEQFF.

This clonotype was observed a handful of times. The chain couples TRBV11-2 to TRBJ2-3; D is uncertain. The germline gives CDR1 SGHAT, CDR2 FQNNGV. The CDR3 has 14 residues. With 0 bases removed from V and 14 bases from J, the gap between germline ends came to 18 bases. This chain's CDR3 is CASSLDRNGLIRYF. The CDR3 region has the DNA TGTGCCAGCAGCTTAGATCGTAACGGATTAATACGGTATTTT. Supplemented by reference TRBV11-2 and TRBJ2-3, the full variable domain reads EAGVAQSPRYKIIEKRQSVAFWCNPISGHATLYWYQQILGQGPKLLIQFQNNGVVDDSQLPKDRFSAERLKGVDSTLKIQPAKLEDSAVYLCASSLDRNGLIRYFGPGTRLTVL.